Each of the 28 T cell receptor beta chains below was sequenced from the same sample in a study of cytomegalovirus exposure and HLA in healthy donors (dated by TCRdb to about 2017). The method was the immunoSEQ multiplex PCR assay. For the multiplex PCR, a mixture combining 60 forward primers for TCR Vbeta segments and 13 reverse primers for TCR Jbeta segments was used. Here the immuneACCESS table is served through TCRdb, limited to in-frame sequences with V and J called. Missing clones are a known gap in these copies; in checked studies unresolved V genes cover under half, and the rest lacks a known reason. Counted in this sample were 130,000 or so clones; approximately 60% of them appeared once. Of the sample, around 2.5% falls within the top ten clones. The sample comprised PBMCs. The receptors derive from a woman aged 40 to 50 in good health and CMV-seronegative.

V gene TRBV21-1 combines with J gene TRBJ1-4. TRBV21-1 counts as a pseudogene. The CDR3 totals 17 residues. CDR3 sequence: CASSKKFGGAIDEKLFF. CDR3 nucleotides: TGTGCCAGCAGCAAAAAATTCGGGGGGGCAATAGATGAAAAACTGTTTTTT.

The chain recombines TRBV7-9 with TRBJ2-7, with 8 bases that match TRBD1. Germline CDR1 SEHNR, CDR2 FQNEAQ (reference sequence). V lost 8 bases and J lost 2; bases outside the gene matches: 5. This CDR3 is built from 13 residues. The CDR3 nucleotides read TGTGCCAGCTCGGACAGGGTGACCTACGAGCAGTACTTC. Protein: CASSDRVTYEQYF.

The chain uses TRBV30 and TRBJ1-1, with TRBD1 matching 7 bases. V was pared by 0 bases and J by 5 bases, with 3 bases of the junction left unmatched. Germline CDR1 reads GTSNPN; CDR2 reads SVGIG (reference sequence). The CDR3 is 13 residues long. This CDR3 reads CAWSVGDSTEAFF. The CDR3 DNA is TGTGCCTGGAGTGTAGGGGACAGTACTGAAGCTTTCTTT. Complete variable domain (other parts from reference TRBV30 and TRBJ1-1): SQTIHQWPATLVQPVGSPLSLECTVEGTSNPNLYWYRQAAGRGLQLLFYSVGIGQISSEVPQNLSASRPQDRQFILSSKKLLLSDSGFYLCAWSVGDSTEAFFGQGTRLTVV.

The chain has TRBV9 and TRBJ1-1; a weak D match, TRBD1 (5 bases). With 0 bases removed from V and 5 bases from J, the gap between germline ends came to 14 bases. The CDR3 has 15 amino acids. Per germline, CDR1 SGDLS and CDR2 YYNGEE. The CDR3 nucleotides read TGTGCCAGCAGCGTAGGAACAGGATTTCTAACTGAAGCTTTCTTT. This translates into CASSVGTGFLTEAFF.

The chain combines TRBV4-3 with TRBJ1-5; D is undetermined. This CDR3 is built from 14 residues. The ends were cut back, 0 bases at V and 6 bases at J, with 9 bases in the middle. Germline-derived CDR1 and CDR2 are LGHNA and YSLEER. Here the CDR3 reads CASSQDWAGQPQHF. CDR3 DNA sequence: TGCGCCAGCAGCCAAGATTGGGCGGGTCAGCCCCAGCATTTT.

The CDR3 spells CASSLGQIPGELFF. In DNA form, the CDR3 reads TGTGCCAGCAGCTTAGGACAGATTCCCGGGGAGCTGTTTTTT. The V gene is TRBV5-4, the J gene TRBJ2-2, with a weak D call TRBD1 (6 bases). The CDR3 extends over 14 amino acids. CDR1 and CDR2 (germline): SGHNT, YYREEE (reference sequence). The V end was cut by 2 bases, the J end by 6 bases, with 11 bases between. The entire variable domain, with the rest obtained from reference TRBV5-4 and TRBJ2-2, is as follows: ETGVTQSPTHLIKTRGQQVTLRCSSQSGHNTVSWYQQALGQGPQFIFQYYREEENGRGNFPPRFSGLQFPNYSSELNVNALELDDSALYLCASSLGQIPGELFFGEGSRLTVL.

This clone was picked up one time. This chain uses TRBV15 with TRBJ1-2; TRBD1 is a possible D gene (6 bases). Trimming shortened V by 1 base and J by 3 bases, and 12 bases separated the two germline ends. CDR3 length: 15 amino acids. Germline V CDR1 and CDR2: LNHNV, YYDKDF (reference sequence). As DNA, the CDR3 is TGTGCCACCAGCAGAGCGGTGGGGGCGGACTATGGCTACACCTTC. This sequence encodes CATSRAVGADYGYTF.

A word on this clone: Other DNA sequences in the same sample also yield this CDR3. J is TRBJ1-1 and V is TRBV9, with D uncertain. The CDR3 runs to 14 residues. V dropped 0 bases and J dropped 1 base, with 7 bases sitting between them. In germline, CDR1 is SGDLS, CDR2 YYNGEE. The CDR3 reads CASSVGGKNTEAFF. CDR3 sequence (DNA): TGTGCCAGCAGCGTAGGAGGTAAGAACACTGAAGCTTTCTTT.

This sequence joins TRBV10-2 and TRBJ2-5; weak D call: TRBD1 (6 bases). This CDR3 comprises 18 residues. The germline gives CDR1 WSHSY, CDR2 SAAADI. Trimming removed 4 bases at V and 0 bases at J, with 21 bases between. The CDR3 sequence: CASSALPHADRYQETQYF. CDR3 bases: TGCGCCAGCAGTGCCCTCCCCCACGCCGACAGGTACCAAGAGACCCAGTACTTC.

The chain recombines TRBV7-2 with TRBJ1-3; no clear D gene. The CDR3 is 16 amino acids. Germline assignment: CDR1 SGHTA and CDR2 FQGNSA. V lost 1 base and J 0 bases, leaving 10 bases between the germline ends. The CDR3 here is CASSLGYYRSGNTIYF. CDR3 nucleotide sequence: TGTGCCAGCAGCTTAGGTTACTACCGCTCTGGAAACACCATATATTTT.

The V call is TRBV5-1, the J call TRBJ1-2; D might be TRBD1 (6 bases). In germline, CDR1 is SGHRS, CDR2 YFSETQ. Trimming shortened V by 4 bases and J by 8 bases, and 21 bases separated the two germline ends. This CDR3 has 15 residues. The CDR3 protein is CASSPGTGISGGYTF. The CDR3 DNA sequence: TGCGCCAGCAGCCCGGGAACAGGGATCTCGGGAGGCTACACCTTC.

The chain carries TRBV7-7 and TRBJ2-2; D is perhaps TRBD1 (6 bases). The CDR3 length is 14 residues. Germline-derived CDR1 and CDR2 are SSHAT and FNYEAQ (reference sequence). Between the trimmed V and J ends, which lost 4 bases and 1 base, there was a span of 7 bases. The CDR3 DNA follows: TGTGCCAGCAGCTCGGGACAGAACACCGGGGAGCTGTTTTTT. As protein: CASSSGQNTGELFF.

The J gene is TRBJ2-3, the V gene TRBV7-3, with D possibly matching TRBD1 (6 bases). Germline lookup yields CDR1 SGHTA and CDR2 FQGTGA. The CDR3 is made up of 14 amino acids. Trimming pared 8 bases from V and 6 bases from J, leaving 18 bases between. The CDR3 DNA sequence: TGTGCCAGCGGCCGAGGGGGTAGGGTGGATACGCAGTATTTT. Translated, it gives CASGRGGRVDTQYF.

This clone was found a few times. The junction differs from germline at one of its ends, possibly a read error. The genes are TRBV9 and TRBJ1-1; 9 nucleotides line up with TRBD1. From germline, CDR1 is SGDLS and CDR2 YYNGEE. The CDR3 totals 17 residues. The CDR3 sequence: CASSVAPIGTGNAEAFF. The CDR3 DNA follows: TGTGCCAGCAGCGTAGCACCTATAGGGACAGGGAACGCTGAAGCTTTCTTT.

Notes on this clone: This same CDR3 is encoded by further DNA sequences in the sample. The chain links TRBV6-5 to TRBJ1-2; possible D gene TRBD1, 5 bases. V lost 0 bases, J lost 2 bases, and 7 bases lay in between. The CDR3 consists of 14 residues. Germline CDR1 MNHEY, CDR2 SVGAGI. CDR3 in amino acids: CASSYSQGNYGYTF. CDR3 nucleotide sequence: TGTGCCAGCAGTTACTCGCAGGGAAACTATGGCTACACCTTC.

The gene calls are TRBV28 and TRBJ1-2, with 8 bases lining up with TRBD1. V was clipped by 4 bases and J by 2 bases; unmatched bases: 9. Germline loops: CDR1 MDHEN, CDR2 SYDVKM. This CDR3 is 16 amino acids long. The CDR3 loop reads CASSSAGGQANYGYTF. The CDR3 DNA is TGTGCCAGCAGTTCCGCAGGGGGACAGGCGAACTATGGCTACACCTTC.

CDR3 residues: CASSLGSSRGNSPLHF. DNA for the CDR3: TGTGCCAGCAGCTTAGGCAGTAGCAGGGGCAATTCACCCCTCCACTTT. The chain couples TRBV11-2 to TRBJ1-6; a possible D gene is TRBD1 (6 bases). Trimming removed 1 base at V and 7 bases at J, with 14 bases between. The CDR3 runs to 16 residues. Germline loops: CDR1 SGHAT, CDR2 FQNNGV.

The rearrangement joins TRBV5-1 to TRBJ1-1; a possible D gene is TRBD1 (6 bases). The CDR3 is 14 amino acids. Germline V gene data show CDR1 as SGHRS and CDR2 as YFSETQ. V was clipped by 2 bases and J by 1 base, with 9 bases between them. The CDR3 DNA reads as TGCGCCAGCAGCTTCGGACAGACGAACACTGAAGCTTTCTTT. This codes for CASSFGQTNTEAFF.

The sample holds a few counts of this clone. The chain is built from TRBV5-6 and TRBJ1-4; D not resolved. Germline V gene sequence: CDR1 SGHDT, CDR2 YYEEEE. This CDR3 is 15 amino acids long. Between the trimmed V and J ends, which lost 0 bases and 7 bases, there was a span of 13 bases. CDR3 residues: CASSLGWEGGEKLFF. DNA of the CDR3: TGTGCCAGCAGCTTGGGCTGGGAGGGAGGTGAAAAACTGTTTTTT.

Here the CDR3 reads CASSRAGTSGGTDTQYF. As DNA, the CDR3 is TGCGCCAGCAGCCGAGCAGGGACTAGCGGGGGGACAGATACGCAGTATTTT. V gene TRBV4-1 combines with J gene TRBJ2-3; 15 bases are shared with TRBD2. Germline CDR1 MGHRA, CDR2 YSYEKL. The CDR3 loop spans 17 amino acids. V shed 4 bases and J 3 bases; nucleotides not matched to a gene: 5.

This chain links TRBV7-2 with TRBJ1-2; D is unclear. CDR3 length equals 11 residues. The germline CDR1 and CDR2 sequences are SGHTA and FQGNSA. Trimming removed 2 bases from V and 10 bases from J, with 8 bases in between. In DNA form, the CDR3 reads TGTGCCAGCAGCTTATTTGCAGACTACACCTTC. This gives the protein CASSLFADYTF.

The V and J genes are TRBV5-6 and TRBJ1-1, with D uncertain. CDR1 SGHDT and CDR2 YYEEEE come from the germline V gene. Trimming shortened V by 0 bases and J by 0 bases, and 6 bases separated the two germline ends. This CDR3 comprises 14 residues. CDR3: CASSLGPVNTEAFF. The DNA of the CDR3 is TGTGCCAGCAGCTTGGGGCCAGTGAACACTGAAGCTTTCTTT.

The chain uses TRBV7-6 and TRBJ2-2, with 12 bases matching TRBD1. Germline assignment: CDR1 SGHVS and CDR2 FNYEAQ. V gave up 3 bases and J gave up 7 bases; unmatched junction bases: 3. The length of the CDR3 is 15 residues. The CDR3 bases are TGTGCCAGCAGCTTGTGGGACAGGGGGCTCGGGGAGCTGTTTTTT. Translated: CASSLWDRGLGELFF.

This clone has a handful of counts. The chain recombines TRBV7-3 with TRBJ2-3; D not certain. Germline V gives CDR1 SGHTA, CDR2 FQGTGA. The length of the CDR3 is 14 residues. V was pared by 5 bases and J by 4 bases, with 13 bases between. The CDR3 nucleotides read TGTGCCAGCAGCCGCGGCCCTCCACCAGATACGCAGTATTTT. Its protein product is CASSRGPPPDTQYF. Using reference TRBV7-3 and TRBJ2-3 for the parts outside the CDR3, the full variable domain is GAGVSQTPSNKVTEKGKYVELRCDPISGHTALYWYRQSLGQGPEFLIYFQGTGAADDSGLPNDRFFAVRPEGSVSTLKIQRTERGDSAVYLCASSRGPPPDTQYFGPGTRLTVL.

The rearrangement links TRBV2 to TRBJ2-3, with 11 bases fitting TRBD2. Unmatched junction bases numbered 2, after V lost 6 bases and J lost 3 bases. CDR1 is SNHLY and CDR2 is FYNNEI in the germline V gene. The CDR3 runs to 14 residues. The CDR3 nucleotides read TGTGCCAGCAGGGCTAGCGGGGGGACAGATACGCAGTATTTT. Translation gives CASRASGGTDTQYF.

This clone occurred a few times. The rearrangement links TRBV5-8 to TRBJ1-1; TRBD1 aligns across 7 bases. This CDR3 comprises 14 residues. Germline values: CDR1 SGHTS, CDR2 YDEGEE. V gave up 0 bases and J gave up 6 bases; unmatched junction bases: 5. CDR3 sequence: CASSLGGQGAEAFF. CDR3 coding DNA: TGTGCCAGCAGCTTGGGCGGTCAGGGGGCTGAAGCTTTCTTT.

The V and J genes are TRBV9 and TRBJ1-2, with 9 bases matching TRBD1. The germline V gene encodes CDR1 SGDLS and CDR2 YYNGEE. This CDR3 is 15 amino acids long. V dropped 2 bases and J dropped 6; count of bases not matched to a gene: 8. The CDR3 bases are TGTGCCAGCAGCGTTGGGGACAGGGTTAGTGATGGCTACACCTTC. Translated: CASSVGDRVSDGYTF.

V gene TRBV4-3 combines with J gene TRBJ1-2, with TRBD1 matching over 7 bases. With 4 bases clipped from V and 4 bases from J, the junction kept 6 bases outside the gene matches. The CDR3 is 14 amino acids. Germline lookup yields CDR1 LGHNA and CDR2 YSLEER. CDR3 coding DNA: TGCGCCAGCAGCCGCTCGACAGGGCTCTATGGCTACACCTTC. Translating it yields CASSRSTGLYGYTF.